This T cell receptor beta chain is drawn from a study of blood T cell repertoires in COVID-19. Background on the study: Sites across the United States, Italy and Spain contributed samples from acute and convalescent COVID-19. Nucleic acid was either cDNA or gDNA, and it came from T cells, B-cell-depleted T cells, or PBMCs.

Germline V gene sequence: CDR1 ENHRY, CDR2 SYGVKD. The CDR3 has 16 amino acids. J lost 0 bases, V lost 1 base, and 5 bases had no gene match. The authors' processing: Reference gene primer amplification gave estimated nucleated cell counts. TCRdb's table, derived via immunoSEQ multiplex PCR, lists solely in-frame clones and lacks some. That table gives V, J and clone size, and the DNA gave D and trimming. The sample consists of 340,000 or so clones, approximately 82% of them appearing once. Sequencing used peripheral blood. V and J are TRBV10-3 and TRBJ2-7, with 8 bases identical to TRBD2. This sequence originates from a man aged 25-45 years with active or convalescent COVID-19. The CDR3 DNA follows: TGTGCCATCAGTGAGTGGAGAGCGGGGGCCTCCTACGAGCAGTACTTC. Protein sequence: CAISEWRAGASYEQYF.